This T cell receptor (beta chain) came from a study of T cell repertoires in cytomegalovirus infection. Study-wide findings and caveats: The ex vivo response was dominated by HLA-C-restricted CMV-specific TCR beta clonotypes.

About this clonotype itself: No antigen is known for it.

The CDR3 consists of 13 residues. Trimming took 8 bases from V and 4 from J; bases not matched to a gene: 3. Germline CDR1 SGHAT, CDR2 FQNNGV. TCRdb re-analysed the reads in MiXCR, keeping a single row per CDR3 protein. The sample shows 830,000 or so distinct CDR3 sequences, around a third of them seen only once. This material consisted of cultured CD8+ T cells from PBMCs, taken from culture after CMV antigen stimulation. V gene TRBV11-2 combines with J gene TRBJ2-1; 9 nucleotides align to TRBD1. The receptor's source is a human donor in good health (CMV status not recorded). Some clones in this sample may be carry-over from other donors' samples. In DNA, the CDR3 is TGTGCCAGCTGGGACAGGGAGTACAATGAGCAGTTCTTC. This gives the protein CASWDREYNEQFF.